Following are 18 T cell receptor beta chains from one sample sequenced in a study of breast tumors, draining lymph nodes, adjacent tissues. TCRdb fed the multiplex PCR reads into MiXCR, producing one record per CDR3 protein. The sample holds under 350,000 distinct CDR3 sequences, about 30% seen once. Samples came from axillary lymph nodes draining the breast cancer. The sequencing sample was made of axillary lymph node tissue. The receptors here all came from a female donor with breast cancer. Some clones in this sample may be carry-over from other donors' samples.

The table lists this clonotype with a count of one. This may come from a read error, since a much larger clone is one base off. The V gene is TRBV5-4, the J gene TRBJ2-7; TRBD2 aligns across 9 bases. Germline CDR1 and CDR2: SGHNT and YYREEE (reference sequence). The CDR3 covers 16 residues. The V segment lost 7 bases and the J segment 6 bases; nucleotides outside the gene matches: 17. The CDR3 region has the DNA TGTGCCAGCGGCGTATTAGAGGGACTAGCTACCATCGAGCAGTACTTC. Protein sequence: CASGVLEGLATIEQYF.

This clonotype was found many times. This chain links TRBV6-5 with TRBJ2-5; 11 bases are a match to TRBD1. This CDR3 contains 16 residues. The J segment lost 3 bases and the V segment lost 5 bases, leaving 8 bases of the junction unmatched. CDR1 is MNHEY and CDR2 is SVGAGI in the germline V gene. The CDR3: CASSTGTGGTKETQYF. The CDR3 nucleotides are TGTGCCAGCAGTACCGGGACAGGGGGTACGAAAGAGACCCAGTACTTC.

Worth noting for this clonotype: It may be a read error: a sequence one base away is much more abundant. The chain carries TRBV6-1 and TRBJ1-2; a possible D gene is TRBD1 (6 bases). The CDR3 runs to 15 residues. The V gene's germline CDR1 is MNHNS and CDR2 SASEGT. The V end lost 5 bases, the J end lost 8 bases, and 21 bases lay between the germline ends. As DNA, the CDR3 is TGTGCCAGCAGTCAAGGGCGGGGGCGCCTAGGCGGCTACACCTTC. Translated: CASSQGRGRLGGYTF.

On this clonotype: This may be a read error: a much more frequent sequence differs by one nucleotide. The chain is built from TRBV5-6 and TRBJ2-5, with TRBD2 identical over 7 bases. The CDR3 has 13 residues. The trim removed 10 bases at V and 5 bases at J, leaving 11 bases unmatched. CDR1 is SGHDT, CDR2 YYEEEE, per germline. For the CDR3, the DNA is TGTGCCGGGACGGTGGGAGGGCCCGAGACCCAGTACTTC. Amino acids: CAGTVGGPETQYF.

This clonotype came up a few times. This sequence joins TRBV28 and TRBJ2-7; D remains unclear. In germline, CDR1 is MDHEN, CDR2 SYDVKM. This CDR3 contains 12 residues. The ends were cut back, 2 bases at V and 5 bases at J, with 7 bases in the middle. The chain's CDR3 is CASSLALNEQYF. The CDR3 nucleotides read TGTGCCAGCAGTTTAGCCCTAAACGAGCAGTACTTC.

About this clonotype itself: The CDR3 carries no conserved terminal phenylalanine or tryptophan, so it likely arises from a read error. This chain joins TRBV19 and TRBJ2-1; 9 bases line up with TRBD2. V was clipped by 5 bases and J by 7 bases; unmatched bases: 12. CDR3 size: 16 residues. Germline V gene lookup returns CDR1 LNHDA and CDR2 SQIVND (reference sequence). The CDR3 coding sequence is TGTGCCAGTAGTTGGGGGGGAAGTAGCGGGGGAAATGAGCAGTTCCTC. Translating gives CASSWGGSSGGNEQFL.

This clonotype was found many times. The V gene is TRBV10-3, the J gene TRBJ2-5, with 8 bases fitting TRBD1. J gave up 2 bases and V 8 bases, and 4 bases lay outside the gene matches. This CDR3 is 13 amino acids long. In germline, CDR1 is ENHRY, CDR2 SYGVKD. The CDR3: CAISGQGQETQYF. CDR3 DNA sequence: TGTGCCATCTCTGGACAGGGACAAGAGACCCAGTACTTC.

This clonotype was recorded many times. The CDR3 DNA is TGTGCCACCAGCAGACAATACGGACTAGCAACAGATACGCAGTATTTT. It specifies CATSRQYGLATDTQYF. The gene calls are TRBV15 and TRBJ2-3; 8 bases match TRBD2. J was trimmed by 3 bases and V by 2 bases; bases with no gene match: 7. The germline V gene encodes CDR1 LNHNV and CDR2 YYDKDF (reference sequence). This CDR3 region has 16 residues.

This clonotype was seen at least ten times. The DNA for the CDR3 is TGTGCCACCAGCAGAGATGGGGGGAACACTGAAGCTTTCTTT. It is translated as CATSRDGGNTEAFF. The chain uses TRBV15 and TRBJ1-1; possibly TRBD1 for D (5 bases). Trimming left V 0 bases short and J 1 base short, with 6 bases between. Germline V gene data show CDR1 as LNHNV and CDR2 as YYDKDF (reference sequence). The CDR3 has 14 amino acids.

In its sample, this clonotype was seen many times. One junction end disagrees with the germline gene, perhaps due to a read error. This CDR3 is CASSLDIYNPPLHF. As DNA, the CDR3 is TGTGCCAGCAGCTTGGACATCTATAATCCACCCCTCCACTTT. The rearrangement links TRBV5-6 to TRBJ1-6; D is unresolved. Germline CDR1 and CDR2: SGHDT and YYEEEE. The CDR3 runs 14 residues.

This clonotype has at least ten counts. The chain links TRBV5-1 to TRBJ2-6; D is unresolved. Looked up from germline, CDR1 is SGHRS and CDR2 is YFSETQ. Trimming took off 1 base at V and 0 bases at J, with 11 bases between the two ends. This CDR3 region has 17 residues. For the CDR3, the DNA is TGCGCCAGCAGCTTGAGGCAGTCTCCCTCTGGGGCCAACGTCCTGACTTTC. This gives the protein CASSLRQSPSGANVLTF.

This clonotype was found many times. CDR3 bases: TGTGCCAGCAGTTTAAGGCTAGCGGGTCCGGGGAATGAGCAGTTCTTC. Translation: CASSLRLAGPGNEQFF. The chain couples TRBV11-3 to TRBJ2-1; 8 bases map to TRBD2. CDR1 is SGHNT, CDR2 YENEEA, per germline. With 6 bases clipped from V and 7 bases from J, the junction kept 14 bases outside the gene matches. This CDR3 contains 16 residues.

Ten or more counts support this clonotype. The gene calls are TRBV20-1 and TRBJ2-1; D unresolved. This CDR3 is 15 amino acids long. In germline, CDR1 is DFQATT, CDR2 SNEGSKA (reference sequence). The V and J ends lost 8 bases and 0 bases respectively, with 17 bases between them. The CDR3 nucleotides are TGCAGTACCGTTGGCGAGACTCCCTCCTACAATGAGCAGTTCTTC. This translates into CSTVGETPSYNEQFF.

This clonotype occurred a few times. DNA of the CDR3: TGTGCCAGCAGCCTCCGGGACAGGGGGTTCCCCCAAGAGACCCAGTACTTC. Protein product: CASSLRDRGFPQETQYF. This rearrangement joins TRBV5-6 to TRBJ2-5, with 11 nucleotides matching TRBD1. The CDR3 covers 17 residues. Germline assignment: CDR1 SGHDT and CDR2 YYEEEE. The V segment lost 4 bases and the J segment 1 base; nucleotides outside the gene matches: 9. Drawing the rest from reference TRBV5-6 and TRBJ2-5, the complete variable domain is DAGVTQSPTHLIKTRGQQVTLRCSPKSGHDTVSWYQQALGQGPQFIFQYYEEEERQRGNFPDRFSGHQFPNYSSELNVNALLLGDSALYLCASSLRDRGFPQETQYFGPGTRLLVL.

This clonotype was found many times. The chain recombines TRBV12-5 with TRBJ2-7; D is possibly TRBD1 (6 bases). This CDR3 comprises 16 residues. Germline CDR1 and CDR2: LGHNT and FRNRAP. The V and J ends lost 0 bases and 6 bases respectively, with 18 bases between them. CDR3 protein: CASGLVTGIQGSEQYF. The CDR3 nucleotides read TGTGCTAGTGGTTTGGTAACGGGGATTCAGGGGAGCGAGCAGTACTTC.

At least ten counts were recorded for this clonotype. The chain links TRBV9 to TRBJ1-4; D unclear. CDR3 length: 15 amino acids. Germline CDR1 and CDR2: SGDLS and YYNGEE. V was shortened by 0 bases and J by 7 bases, with 13 bases between the two germline ends. The CDR3 region has the DNA TGTGCCAGCAGCGTAGCTTCCGGGGAGGGTGAAAAACTGTTTTTT. Translation gives CASSVASGEGEKLFF.

This clonotype was recorded at least ten times. The chain recombines TRBV30 with TRBJ1-2; no clear D gene. The CDR3 has 15 residues. In germline, CDR1 is GTSNPN, CDR2 SVGIG (reference sequence). The germline V and J ends were trimmed by 3 bases and 1 base, with 15 bases remaining between them. The CDR3 nucleotides read TGTGCCTGGAGGCGGGGTCGCGGGGTTAACTATGGCTACACCTTC. Amino acid sequence: CAWRRGRGVNYGYTF.

In regard to this clonotype: A much larger clonotype is one base distant, so this may be a read error. CDR3 sequence reads: CSANPLAGKSSYERYF. The CDR3 nucleotides are TGCAGTGCTAACCCCTTAGCGGGCAAAAGCTCCTACGAGCGGTACTTC. The chain is built from TRBV20-1 and TRBJ2-7; TRBD2 matches 7 bases. The germline CDR1 and CDR2 sequences are DFQATT and SNEGSKA (reference sequence). CDR3 length: 16 amino acids.